The 22 T cell receptor beta chains given below trace back to one sample, sequenced in a study of T cell repertoires in cytomegalovirus infection. TCRdb re-called the reads through MiXCR, storing one row per CDR3 protein. The table shows roughly 760,000 distinct CDR3 sequences, with under 40% occurring only once. Sequencing was performed on PBMCs. All receptors derive from a human donor in good health (CMV status not recorded). Some clones in this sample may be carry-over from other donors' samples.

In regard to this clonotype: At one boundary the junction diverges from the germline segment, which might be a read error. The chain recombines TRBV4-1 with TRBJ1-4; D gene unclear. Germline CDR1 MGHRA, CDR2 YSYEKL. This CDR3 has 16 residues. CDR3 DNA sequence: TGCGCCAGCAGCCAACGGCAGAGCCCAACTAATGAACAACTGTTTTTT. This sequence encodes CASSQRQSPTNEQLFF.

V is TRBV7-9 and J is TRBJ2-5, with a weak D call TRBD2 (6 bases). V dropped 5 bases and J dropped 4 bases, with 14 bases sitting between them. Germline V gives CDR1 SEHNR, CDR2 FQNEAQ (reference sequence). The CDR3 runs 14 residues. DNA of the CDR3: TGTGCCAGCAGCGCCGGACTAAGACGAGAGACCCAGTACTTC. Translating it yields CASSAGLRRETQYF.

About this clonotype itself: The germline gene is not matched at one end of the junction; a read error may be the cause. The V and J genes are TRBV6-5 and TRBJ2-1; the match to TRBD2 covers 12 bases. This CDR3 contains 15 residues. Germline V lookup: CDR1 MNHEY, CDR2 SVGAGI. The CDR3 loop is CARTKLAGGYNDQFF. CDR3 coding DNA: TGTGCCCGCACTAAACTAGCGGGGGGCTACAATGATCAGTTCTTC.

Worth noting for this clonotype: This sequence may be a read error, since a much larger clone differs from it by one base. This sequence joins TRBV7-2 and TRBJ2-2, with D hard to call. Trimming stripped 5 bases from V and 10 bases from J, with 14 bases between. The CDR3 is made up of 13 amino acids. CDR1 and CDR2 (germline): SGHTA, FQGNSA. The CDR3 sequence is CASSRTWSVELFF. CDR3 coding DNA: TGTGCCAGCAGCAGGACCTGGTCCGTGGAGCTGTTTTTT.

A note on this clonotype: The conserved phenylalanine or tryptophan normally closing the CDR3 is absent here, so this likely arose from a read error. The V gene is TRBV7-8, the J gene TRBJ2-1, with TRBD2 identical over 13 bases. The CDR3 is made up of 18 amino acids. After removal of 5 bases from V and 7 bases from J, the junction contained 14 bases not matched to a gene. Germline V CDR1 and CDR2: SGHVS, FQNEAQ. The CDR3 protein is CASSPPGLAGRVRNEQFL. The CDR3 DNA is TGTGCCAGCAGCCCACCGGGACTAGCGGGAAGGGTGAGGAATGAGCAGTTCTTA.

V usage is TRBV9 and J usage is TRBJ2-7; 10 bases match TRBD2. V was pared by 3 bases and J by 5 bases, with 11 bases of the junction left unmatched. CDR1 and CDR2 (germline): SGDLS, YYNGEE. CDR3 size: 16 residues. The CDR3 bases are TGTGCCAGCAGCGCGCACACTAGCGGGGCTCCAAACGAGCAGTACTTC. Protein product: CASSAHTSGAPNEQYF.

This clonotype appeared once. The genes are TRBV5-5 and TRBJ2-3; a weak D match, TRBD2 (5 bases). This CDR3 has 13 residues. Germline CDR1 SGHKS, CDR2 YYEKEE (reference sequence). V was pared by 4 bases and J by 2 bases, with 8 bases between. The CDR3 here is CASSHGDTDTQYF. The CDR3 DNA reads as TGTGCCAGCAGCCACGGGGACACAGATACGCAGTATTTT.

This clonotype was detected only once. This chain uses TRBV29-1 with TRBJ1-2; 9 bases align to TRBD1. V shed 7 bases, J shed 2 bases, and the junction held 8 bases outside the gene matches. This CDR3 contains 14 residues. CDR1 is SQVTM, CDR2 ANQGSEA, per germline. The CDR3 coding sequence is TGCAGCGCAGCGGACAGGGGAAAGAACTATGGCTACACCTTC. It codes for CSAADRGKNYGYTF.

This clonotype has only a few counts. V is TRBV24-1 and J is TRBJ2-7; 7 nucleotides align to TRBD2. CDR3 length: 15 amino acids. CDR1 and CDR2 (germline): KGHDR, SFDVKD. The V and J ends lost 3 bases and 6 bases, in that order; junction bases with no gene match: 10. The CDR3 DNA reads as TGTGCCACCAGTGATCCCCGACTAGCTCTTGGCGAGCAGTACTTC. Its protein is CATSDPRLALGEQYF.

The rearrangement joins TRBV19 to TRBJ1-5, with D possibly TRBD1 on 6 matching bases. Germline CDR1 reads LNHDA; CDR2 reads SQIVND (reference sequence). V was pared by 6 bases and J by 8 bases, with 8 bases between. The CDR3 length is 11 residues. The chain's CDR3 is CASSQGKPQHF. The CDR3 DNA reads TGTGCCAGTAGCCAGGGGAAGCCCCAGCATTTT.

This clonotype was recorded many times. One end of the junction fails to match germline, which may point to a read error. The V gene is TRBV7-9, the J gene TRBJ2-7; TRBD2 is a possible D gene (6 bases). This CDR3 region has 14 residues. The V gene's germline CDR1 is SEHNR and CDR2 FQNEAQ (reference sequence). CDR3 bases: TGTGCCAGCAGCGCGACCGGGACTGCCTACGGGCAGTACTTC. This translates into CASSATGTAYGQYF.

This clonotype appeared a few times. The chain has TRBV24-1 and TRBJ2-3, with TRBD1 identical over 11 bases. This CDR3 has 15 residues. CDR1 is KGHDR and CDR2 is SFDVKD in the germline V gene. Losses at the gene ends were 8 bases for V and 4 bases for J; bases not matched to a gene: 7. The CDR3 bases are TGTGCCACCAACCCTGGGACAGGGGGAGCAGATACGCAGTATTTT. Protein sequence: CATNPGTGGADTQYF.

In its sample, this clonotype was seen a few times. The chain recombines TRBV9 with TRBJ2-1; D is ambiguous. Germline V gene lookup returns CDR1 SGDLS and CDR2 YYNGEE. Trimming removed 7 bases at V and 4 bases at J, with 9 bases between. CDR3 length: 12 amino acids. CDR3 in amino acids: CASGRTYNEQFF. CDR3 coding DNA: TGTGCCAGCGGACGAACTTACAATGAGCAGTTCTTC.

This clonotype was found a few times. The rearrangement joins TRBV5-1 to TRBJ2-4; no reliable D call. The CDR3 is made up of 13 amino acids. Trimming stripped 0 bases from V and 6 bases from J, with 7 bases between. The germline gives CDR1 SGHRS, CDR2 YFSETQ. The CDR3 DNA is TGCGCCAGCAGCTTGGACCAGGCAAACATTCAGTACTTC. Protein product: CASSLDQANIQYF.

There are a few counts of this clonotype. This rearrangement joins TRBV7-9 to TRBJ1-3, with 7 bases matching TRBD1. The V segment lost 4 bases and the J segment 2 bases; nucleotides outside the gene matches: 2. The CDR3 loop spans 14 amino acids. The germline V gene has CDR1 SEHNR and CDR2 FQNEAQ (reference sequence). CDR3 in amino acids: CASSYGTAGNTIYF. The CDR3 nucleotides read TGTGCCAGCAGCTACGGGACAGCTGGAAACACCATATATTTT.

As to this clonotype: A much larger clone differs from this one at a single base, so this may be a read error. The chain uses TRBV7-8 and TRBJ2-1; tentative D call: TRBD2 (6 bases). Trimming stripped 1 base from V and 10 bases from J, with 17 bases between. Per germline, CDR1 SGHVS and CDR2 FQNEAQ. The CDR3 runs to 15 residues. The CDR3 loop is CASSLGRVVAGEQFF. CDR3 bases: TGTGCCAGCAGCTTAGGCCGCGTGGTGGCGGGAGAGCAGTTCTTC.

This clonotype occurred a few times. The chain combines TRBV20-1 with TRBJ2-3; D is perhaps TRBD2 (6 bases). Per germline, CDR1 DFQATT and CDR2 SNEGSKA (reference sequence). V was trimmed by 3 bases and J by 5 bases, leaving 18 bases between them. The length of the CDR3 is 15 residues. CDR3 sequence (DNA): TGCAGTGCTAGCACTCTAGCGTGGTTACGAGATACGCAGTATTTT. This sequence encodes CSASTLAWLRDTQYF.

This clonotype has just a few counts. The rearrangement links TRBV12-3 or TRBV12-4 to TRBJ1-1; D possibly corresponds to TRBD1 (5 bases). The V end lost 6 bases, the J end lost 6 bases, and 14 bases lay between the germline ends. The CDR3 totals 13 residues. The CDR3 DNA reads as TGTGCCAGCAGCCTGAGACGGGGGGCTGAAGCTTTCTTT. Encoded protein: CASSLRRGAEAFF.

This clonotype was detected only a few times. The V gene is TRBV19, the J gene TRBJ2-7; no reliable D call. Germline V gives CDR1 LNHDA, CDR2 SQIVND (reference sequence). The length of the CDR3 is 14 residues. Trimming cost V 3 bases and J 0 bases, with 9 bases left between them. CDR3 DNA: TGTGCCAGTAGTATTCAACAGAACTCCTACGAGCAGTACTTC. It is translated as CASSIQQNSYEQYF.

V is TRBV27 and J is TRBJ2-7; 9 bases are shared with TRBD1. This CDR3 is built from 17 residues. CDR1 and CDR2 from the germline V gene are MNHEY and SMNVEV (reference sequence). Germline trimming cut 3 bases from V and 2 bases from J; bases unmatched to any gene: 11. CDR3 region: CASSFSHPGQGTYEQYF. CDR3 nucleotides: TGTGCCAGCAGTTTCTCCCATCCGGGACAGGGCACCTACGAGCAGTACTTC.

This chain uses TRBV5-1 with TRBJ1-6; 7 bases align to TRBD1. The ends lost 3 bases at V and 11 bases at J; junction bases unmatched: 2. The germline CDR1 and CDR2 sequences are SGHRS and YFSETQ. The CDR3 has 12 residues. DNA for the CDR3: TGCGCCAGCAGCTCGGACAGGACACCCCTCCACTTT. The encoded protein is CASSSDRTPLHF.

A few counts support this clonotype. The V and J genes are TRBV7-2 and TRBJ2-2; possibly TRBD1 for D (6 bases). V dropped 8 bases and J dropped 7 bases, with 14 bases sitting between them. Germline-derived CDR1 and CDR2 are SGHTA and FQGNSA. There are 13 residues in the CDR3. CDR3 bases: TGTGCCAGCGGTATGCAGGGGCTCGGGGAGCTGTTTTTT. It codes for CASGMQGLGELFF. The variable domain in full, completed from reference TRBV7-2 and TRBJ2-2, reads GAGVSQSPSNKVTEKGKDVELRCDPISGHTALYWYRQSLGQGLEFLIYFQGNSAPDKSGLPSDRFSAERTGGSVSTLTIQRTQQEDSAVYLCASGMQGLGELFFGEGSRLTVL.